This T cell receptor (beta chain) was sequenced in a study of T cells in Graves' hyperthyroidism and ophthalmopathy. The CDR3 regions of TCR beta were amplified from RNA transcripts. RT-PCR in the first round (using the HTBI primer set) targeted the TCR CDR3. TCRdb independently ran MiXCR on the multiplex PCR reads; one entry per CDR3 protein. The sample lists under 500,000 distinct CDR3 sequences, over 12% occurring once. The germline gives CDR1 MNHNS, CDR2 SASEGT. The CDR3 length is 14 residues. Between the trimmed V and J ends, which lost 6 bases and 7 bases, there was a span of 18 bases. This TCR derives from a man aged 50 to 59 with Graves' ophthalmopathy. This sequence joins TRBV6-1 and TRBJ1-2, with D possibly TRBD1 on 6 matching bases. The sequencing sample was made of blood. The CDR3 nucleotides are TGTGCCAGCAGGGAGGGGGGGGAAGGTCCTGGCTACACCTTC. Its translation: CASREGGEGPGYTF.